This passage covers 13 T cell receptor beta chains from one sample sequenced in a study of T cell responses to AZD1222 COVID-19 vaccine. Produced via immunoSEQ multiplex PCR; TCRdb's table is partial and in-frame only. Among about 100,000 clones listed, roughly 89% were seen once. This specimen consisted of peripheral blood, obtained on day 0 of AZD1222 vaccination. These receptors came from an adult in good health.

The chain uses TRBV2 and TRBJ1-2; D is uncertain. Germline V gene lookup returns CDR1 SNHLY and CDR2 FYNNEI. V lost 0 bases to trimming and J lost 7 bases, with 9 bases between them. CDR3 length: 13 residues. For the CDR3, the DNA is TGTGCCAGCAGTGAAGCTGGCGTTAGTGGCTACACCTTC. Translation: CASSEAGVSGYTF.

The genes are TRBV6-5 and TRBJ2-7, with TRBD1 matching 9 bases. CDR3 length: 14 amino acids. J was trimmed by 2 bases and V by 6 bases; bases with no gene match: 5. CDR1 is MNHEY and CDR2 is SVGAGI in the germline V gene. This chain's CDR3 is CASRTWDRAYEQYF. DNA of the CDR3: TGTGCCAGCAGGACGTGGGACAGGGCCTACGAGCAGTACTTC.

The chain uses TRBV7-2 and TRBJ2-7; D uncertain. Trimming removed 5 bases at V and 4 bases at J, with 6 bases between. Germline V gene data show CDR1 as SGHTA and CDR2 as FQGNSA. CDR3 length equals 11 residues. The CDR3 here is CASSQEYEQYF. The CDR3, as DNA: TGTGCCAGCAGCCAGGAGTACGAGCAGTACTTC.

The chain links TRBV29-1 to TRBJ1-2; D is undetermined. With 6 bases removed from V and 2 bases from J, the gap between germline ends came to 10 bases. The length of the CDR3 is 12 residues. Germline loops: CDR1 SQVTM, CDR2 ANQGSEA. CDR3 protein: CSVPGMNYGYTF. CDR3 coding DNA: TGCAGCGTGCCTGGCATGAACTATGGCTACACCTTC.

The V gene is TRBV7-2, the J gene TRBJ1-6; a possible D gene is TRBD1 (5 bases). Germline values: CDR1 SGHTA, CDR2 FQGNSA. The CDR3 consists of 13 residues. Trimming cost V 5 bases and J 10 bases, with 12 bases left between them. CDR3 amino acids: CASSPGQVSPLHF. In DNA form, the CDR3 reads TGTGCCAGCAGCCCCGGACAAGTCTCACCCCTCCACTTT.

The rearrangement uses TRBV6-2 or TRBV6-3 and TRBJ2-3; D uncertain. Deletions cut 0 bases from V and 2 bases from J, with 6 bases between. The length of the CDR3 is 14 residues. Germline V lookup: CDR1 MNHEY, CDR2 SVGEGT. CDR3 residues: CASSYSASTDTQYF. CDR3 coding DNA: TGTGCCAGCAGTTACTCGGCATCCACAGATACGCAGTATTTT.

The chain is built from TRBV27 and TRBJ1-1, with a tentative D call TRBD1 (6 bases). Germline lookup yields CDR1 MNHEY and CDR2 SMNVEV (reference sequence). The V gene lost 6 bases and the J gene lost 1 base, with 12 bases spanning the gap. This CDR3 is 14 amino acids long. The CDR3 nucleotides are TGTGCCAGCAGCTCCGGACAGCCGAACACTGAAGCTTTCTTT. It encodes CASSSGQPNTEAFF.

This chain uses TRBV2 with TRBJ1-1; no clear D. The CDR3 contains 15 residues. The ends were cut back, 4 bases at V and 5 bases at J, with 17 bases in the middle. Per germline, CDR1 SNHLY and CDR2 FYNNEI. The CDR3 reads CASSVGRSSGTEAFF. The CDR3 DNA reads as TGTGCCAGCAGTGTCGGTAGATCCTCGGGAACTGAAGCTTTCTTT.

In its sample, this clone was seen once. CDR3 sequence (DNA): TGTGCCAGCAGCTCAGCCGGGACTAGCGGGAGACGCAATGAGCAGTTCTTC. Translating gives CASSSAGTSGRRNEQFF. The gene calls are TRBV5-6 and TRBJ2-1; 14 bases align to TRBD2. Per germline, CDR1 SGHDT and CDR2 YYEEEE. The J segment lost 6 bases and the V segment lost 3 bases, leaving 8 bases of the junction unmatched. The CDR3 length is 17 residues.

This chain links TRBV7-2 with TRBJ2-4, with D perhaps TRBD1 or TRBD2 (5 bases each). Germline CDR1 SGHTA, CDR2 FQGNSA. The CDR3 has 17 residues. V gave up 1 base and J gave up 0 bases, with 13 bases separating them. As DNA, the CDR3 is TGTGCCAGCAGCTTAGGGGCAGGGACCCTAGCCAAAAACATTCAGTACTTC. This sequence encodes CASSLGAGTLAKNIQYF.

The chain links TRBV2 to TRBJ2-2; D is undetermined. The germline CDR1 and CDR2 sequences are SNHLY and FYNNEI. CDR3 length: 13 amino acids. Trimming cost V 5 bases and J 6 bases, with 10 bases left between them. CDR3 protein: CASSSLPSGELFF. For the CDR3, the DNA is TGTGCCAGCAGTTCCCTTCCGTCCGGGGAGCTGTTTTTT.

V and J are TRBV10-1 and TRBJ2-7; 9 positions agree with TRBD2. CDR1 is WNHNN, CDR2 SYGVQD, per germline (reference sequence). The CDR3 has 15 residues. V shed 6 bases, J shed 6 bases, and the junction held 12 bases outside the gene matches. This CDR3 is CASSDTPSGVSEQYF. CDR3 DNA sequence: TGCGCCAGCAGCGATACCCCTAGCGGGGTAAGCGAGCAGTACTTC.

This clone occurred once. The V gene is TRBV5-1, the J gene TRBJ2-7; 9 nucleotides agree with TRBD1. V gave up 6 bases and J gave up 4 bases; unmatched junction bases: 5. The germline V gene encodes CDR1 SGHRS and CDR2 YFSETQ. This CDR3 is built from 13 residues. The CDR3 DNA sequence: TGCGCCAGCAAAAGGGACAGGGCTTACGAGCAGTACTTC. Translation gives CASKRDRAYEQYF. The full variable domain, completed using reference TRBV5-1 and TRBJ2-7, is KAGVTQTPRYLIKTRGQQVTLSCSPISGHRSVSWYQQTPGQGLQFLFEYFSETQRNKGNFPGRFSGRQFSNSRSEMNVSTLELGDSALYLCASKRDRAYEQYFGPGTRLTVT.